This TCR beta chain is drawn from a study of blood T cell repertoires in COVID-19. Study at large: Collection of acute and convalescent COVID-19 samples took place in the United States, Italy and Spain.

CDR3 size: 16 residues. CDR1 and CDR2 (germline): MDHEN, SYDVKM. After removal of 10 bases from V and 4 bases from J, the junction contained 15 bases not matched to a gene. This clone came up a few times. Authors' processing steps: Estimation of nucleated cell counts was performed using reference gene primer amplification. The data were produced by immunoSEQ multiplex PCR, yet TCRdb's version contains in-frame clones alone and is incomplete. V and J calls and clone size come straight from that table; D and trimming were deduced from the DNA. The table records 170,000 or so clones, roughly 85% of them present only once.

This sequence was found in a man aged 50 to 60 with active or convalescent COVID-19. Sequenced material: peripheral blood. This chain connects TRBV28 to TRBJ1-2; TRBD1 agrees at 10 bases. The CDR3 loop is CATYDRGPGMAYGYTF. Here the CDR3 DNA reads TGTGCCACCTACGACAGGGGGCCGGGAATGGCCTATGGCTACACCTTC.